This passage covers 6 T cell receptor beta chains from one sample sequenced in a study of blood T cell repertoires in COVID-19. Sequencing used immunoSEQ multiplex PCR; TCRdb keeps in-frame clones, though not all of them. The table includes under 400,000 clones, approximately 88% detected once. Sequences were obtained from peripheral blood. The source is a woman between 25 and 40 years old with COVID-19, enrolled during active disease.

V and J are TRBV4-1 and TRBJ1-2; 8 nucleotides line up with TRBD1. The J segment lost 4 bases and the V segment lost 0 bases, leaving 10 bases of the junction unmatched. This CDR3 contains 17 residues. Per the germline V gene, CDR1 is MGHRA and CDR2 is YSYEKL. The CDR3: CASSQDLGQGAFYGYTF. CDR3 nucleotides: TGCGCCAGCAGCCAAGATCTGGGGCAGGGGGCCTTCTATGGCTACACCTTC.

This clone was seen once. The genes are TRBV6-6 and TRBJ1-4; D is perhaps TRBD1 (6 bases). The CDR3 runs to 14 residues. CDR1 and CDR2 from the germline V gene are MNHNY and SVGAGI (reference sequence). V lost 6 bases, J lost 4 bases, and 12 bases lay in between. Here the CDR3 reads CASRFDRNNEKLFF. The CDR3 DNA reads TGTGCCAGCAGATTCGACAGGAATAATGAAAAACTGTTTTTT.

The genes are TRBV5-4 and TRBJ1-4, with D possibly TRBD1 on 5 matching bases. CDR1 SGHNT and CDR2 YYREEE come from the germline V gene (reference sequence). The CDR3 is 14 amino acids. Trimming left V 0 bases short and J 2 bases short, with 5 bases between. Here the CDR3 reads CASSLDRTNEKLFF. The CDR3 nucleotides read TGTGCCAGCAGCTTGGACAGGACTAATGAAAAACTGTTTTTT.

This chain joins TRBV15 and TRBJ1-4; no clear D gene. Trimming pared 0 bases from V and 3 bases from J, leaving 11 bases between. The CDR3 consists of 16 residues. Germline values: CDR1 LNHNV, CDR2 YYDKDF (reference sequence). The CDR3 protein is CATSRDGRVPNEKLFF. As DNA, the CDR3 is TGTGCCACCAGCAGAGATGGCCGGGTTCCTAATGAAAAACTGTTTTTT.

This sequence joins TRBV11-1 and TRBJ1-1, with D unresolved. CDR1 SGHAT and CDR2 FQDESV come from the germline V gene (reference sequence). Between the trimmed V and J ends, which lost 5 bases and 4 bases, there was a span of 17 bases. The CDR3 sequence is 15 residues long. In nucleotides, the CDR3 is TGTGCCAGCAGCAGAACGTCCGAAGTGGCCACTGAAGCTTTCTTT. Protein sequence: CASSRTSEVATEAFF.

This clone has a single count. The rearrangement uses TRBV5-1 and TRBJ2-1, with D uncertain. V gave up 0 bases and J gave up 2 bases, with 3 bases separating them. Germline assignment: CDR1 SGHRS and CDR2 YFSETQ. The CDR3 spans 13 residues. CDR3 DNA sequence: TGCGCCAGCAGCTTGGTCACCTACAATGAGCAGTTCTTC. This codes for CASSLVTYNEQFF.